Following are 14 T cell receptor beta chains from one sample sequenced in a study of cytomegalovirus exposure and HLA in healthy donors. Clones were sequenced by immunoSEQ multiplex PCR, and TCRdb holds only the in-frame ones, with some missing. The repertoire has 100,000 to 120,000 clones, about 92% of them found once; the top ten carry 1.9%. Sequenced: PBMCs. All receptors derive from a woman aged 18 to 35 in good health and CMV-seronegative.

The chain employs TRBV5-1 and TRBJ2-1, with 10 bases fitting TRBD1. V was clipped by 5 bases and J by 5 bases; unmatched bases: 7. This CDR3 is built from 15 residues. Germline V gene lookup returns CDR1 SGHRS and CDR2 YFSETQ. The CDR3 loop reads CASRYRQGADNEQFF. CDR3 in DNA: TGCGCCAGCAGGTACAGACAGGGGGCAGACAATGAGCAGTTCTTC. The full variable domain, completed using reference TRBV5-1 and TRBJ2-1, is KAGVTQTPRYLIKTRGQQVTLSCSPISGHRSVSWYQQTPGQGLQFLFEYFSETQRNKGNFPGRFSGRQFSNSRSEMNVSTLELGDSALYLCASRYRQGADNEQFFGPGTRLTVL.

The chain links TRBV29-1 to TRBJ1-2; weak D call: TRBD1 (6 bases). This CDR3 spans 13 amino acids. Germline V CDR1 and CDR2: SQVTM, ANQGSEA. Trimming cost V 4 bases and J 0 bases, with 9 bases left between them. The CDR3 nucleotides are TGCAGCGTTGCGCGGACAGCTAACTATGGCTACACCTTC. This gives the protein CSVARTANYGYTF.

V usage is TRBV28 and J usage is TRBJ2-1; TRBD2 aligns across 14 bases. J gave up 7 bases and V 6 bases, and 8 bases lay outside the gene matches. The germline CDR1 and CDR2 sequences are MDHEN and SYDVKM. The CDR3 spans 16 residues. This CDR3 is CASSLGLAGVYNEQFF. DNA of the CDR3: TGTGCCAGCAGCCTGGGACTAGCGGGAGTGTATAATGAGCAGTTCTTC.

V and J are TRBV27 and TRBJ2-7, with D possibly matching TRBD2 (5 bases). Germline CDR1 is MNHEY and CDR2 is SMNVEV (reference sequence). V lost 5 bases and J lost 0, with 17 bases in between. The CDR3 has 16 amino acids. CDR3 region: CASSEGGRKSSYEQYF. In DNA form, the CDR3 reads TGTGCCAGCAGTGAGGGCGGTCGGAAAAGCTCCTACGAGCAGTACTTC.

This clone has more than one count but fewer than ten. This chain connects TRBV30 to TRBJ1-2, with D possibly matching TRBD1 (6 bases). The CDR3 length is 13 residues. Germline CDR1 reads GTSNPN; CDR2 reads SVGIG (reference sequence). The V and J ends lost 4 bases and 0 bases respectively, with 9 bases between them. CDR3 coding DNA: TGTGCCTGGATAGGGACACCTAACTATGGCTACACCTTC. Its protein is CAWIGTPNYGYTF.

This clone was seen more than once but under ten times. The V gene is TRBV28, the J gene TRBJ1-1, with a tentative D call TRBD1 (6 bases). The CDR3 length is 16 residues. V was shortened by 7 bases and J by 0 bases, with 18 bases between the two germline ends. CDR1 and CDR2 (germline): MDHEN, SYDVKM. The CDR3 DNA sequence: TGTGCCAGCATCACGCGTGGGGGCCACGTGAACACTGAAGCTTTCTTT. This translates into CASITRGGHVNTEAFF.

The J gene is TRBJ2-7, the V gene TRBV7-9, with TRBD1 identical over 7 bases. Germline-derived CDR1 and CDR2 are SEHNR and FQNEAQ (reference sequence). Unmatched junction bases numbered 8, after V lost 2 bases and J lost 7 bases. The CDR3 covers 14 residues. The DNA of the CDR3 is TGTGCCAGCAGCTTAATTCCCCAGGGGGTTGAGCAGTACTTC. Residues: CASSLIPQGVEQYF.

The chain joins TRBV27 to TRBJ2-7; D unresolved. With 3 bases removed from V and 3 bases from J, the gap between germline ends came to 9 bases. CDR1 MNHEY and CDR2 SMNVEV come from the germline V gene (reference sequence). The CDR3 is made up of 13 amino acids. The CDR3 sequence is CASSLINGYEQYF. DNA for the CDR3: TGTGCCAGCAGTTTGATAAACGGCTACGAGCAGTACTTC.

The rearrangement uses TRBV6-6 and TRBJ1-1; the D gene is possibly TRBD1 (5 bases). Germline CDR1 MNHNY, CDR2 SVGAGI (reference sequence). Trimming removed 5 bases from V and 1 base from J, with 17 bases in between. The CDR3 spans 16 residues. CDR3 in amino acids: CASSRGRSPANTEAFF. The CDR3 DNA reads TGTGCCAGCAGTCGGGGGAGGTCGCCGGCGAACACTGAAGCTTTCTTT.

The V gene is TRBV6-6, the J gene TRBJ2-1; TRBD1 matches 9 bases. Looked up from germline, CDR1 is MNHNY and CDR2 is SVGAGI (reference sequence). The CDR3 runs 16 residues. Trimming at V came to 0 bases and at J to 4 bases, leaving 4 bases not matched to a gene. CDR3: CASSYSDRGGYNEQFF. CDR3 bases: TGTGCCAGCAGTTACTCGGACAGGGGTGGTTACAATGAGCAGTTCTTC.

The chain combines TRBV6-1 with TRBJ2-5, with a weak D call TRBD2 (5 bases). There are 13 residues in the CDR3. Trimming took off 6 bases at V and 1 base at J, with 9 bases between the two ends. Germline assignment: CDR1 MNHNS and CDR2 SASEGT. CDR3 amino acids: CASRRTVQETQYF. The CDR3 DNA sequence: TGTGCCAGCAGAAGGACTGTCCAAGAGACCCAGTACTTC.

This clone appeared once. V usage is TRBV2 and J usage is TRBJ1-2; D gene uncertain. The V gene's germline CDR1 is SNHLY and CDR2 FYNNEI. V shed 6 bases and J shed 4 bases, with 12 bases lying between them. This CDR3 has 13 amino acids. This CDR3 is CASRRTNSYGYTF. DNA of the CDR3: TGTGCCAGCAGACGCACAAACAGCTATGGCTACACCTTC.

The CDR3 sequence: CASSPPASGSGTGELFF. The DNA of the CDR3 is TGTGCCAGCTCACCACCCGCATCGGGGAGTGGAACCGGGGAGCTGTTTTTT. The J gene is TRBJ2-2, the V gene TRBV18, with a possible D match to TRBD2 (5 bases). V gave up 0 bases and J gave up 5 bases, with 16 bases separating them. Per the germline V gene, CDR1 is KGHSH and CDR2 is LQKENI. The CDR3 is 17 amino acids. Combining the CDR3 with reference TRBV18 and TRBJ2-2 gives the whole variable domain NAGVMQNPRHLVRRRGQEARLRCSPMKGHSHVYWYRQLPEEGLKFMVYLQKENIIDESGMPKERFSAEFPKEGPSILRIQQVVRGDSAAYFCASSPPASGSGTGELFFGEGSRLTVL.

The chain employs TRBV28 and TRBJ1-1, with D unclear. Germline V gives CDR1 MDHEN, CDR2 SYDVKM. The CDR3 totals 14 residues. The V and J ends lost 1 base and 0 bases respectively, with 6 bases between them. Here the CDR3 DNA reads TGTGCCAGCAGTTTATCACTGTTGAACACTGAAGCTTTCTTT. This gives the protein CASSLSLLNTEAFF.